The 9 T cell receptor beta chains below were found in one sample sequenced in a study of graft-versus-host responses after intestinal transplantation (dated by TCRdb to the early 2020s). This sample's time point label indicates: cells obtained before transplantation from donor or recipient. No antigen has been assigned to these receptors. The library came from the immunoSEQ multiplex PCR assay. Sourced from immuneACCESS, this table was stored by TCRdb with only in-frame sequences that have V and J called. A share of the clones is absent; for the studies checked, an unresolved V gene accounts for under half, and the remainder has no known explanation. Across this sample there are about 110,000 clones, with 85% to 95% seen only once. Under 1.5% of the sample is taken by the ten largest. Specimen: unstimulated CD8+ T cells sorted from spleen or lymph node cells, collected before transplant. All receptors come from a human donor who was the organ donor for an intestinal transplant.

This CDR3 is CASSSQGGSTEAFF. DNA for the CDR3: TGTGCCAGCAGTTCTCAGGGGGGAAGCACTGAAGCTTTCTTT. This chain joins TRBV6-1 and TRBJ1-1, with TRBD1 matching over 7 bases. The J segment lost 4 bases and the V segment lost 5 bases, leaving 7 bases of the junction unmatched. Per the germline V gene, CDR1 is MNHNS and CDR2 is SASEGT. The length of the CDR3 is 14 residues.

The chain recombines TRBV7-3 with TRBJ1-1; D unresolved. V lost 6 bases, J lost 9 bases, and 5 bases lay in between. The CDR3 length is 9 residues. CDR1 and CDR2 (germline): SGHTA, FQGTGA. DNA of the CDR3: TGTGCCAGCAGAGTCAAAGCTTTCTTT. It codes for CASRVKAFF.

The gene calls are TRBV5-1 and TRBJ1-4, with 10 bases aligning to TRBD1. The CDR3 consists of 15 residues. Germline V lookup: CDR1 SGHRS, CDR2 YFSETQ. V lost 7 bases, J lost 8 bases, and 11 bases stayed unmatched. The chain's CDR3 is CASSDGTGAEEKLFF. In DNA form, the CDR3 reads TGCGCCAGCTCGGACGGGACAGGGGCGGAGGAAAAACTGTTTTTT.

The chain joins TRBV28 to TRBJ1-1, with 9 bases matching TRBD1. This CDR3 is built from 13 residues. Germline V gives CDR1 MDHEN, CDR2 SYDVKM. V trimming: 5 bases; J trimming: 8 bases; junction bases outside the gene matches: 6. CDR3 in amino acids: CASSQTGGVEAFF. CDR3 coding DNA: TGTGCCAGCAGTCAGACAGGGGGGGTCGAAGCTTTCTTT.

V usage is TRBV6-5 and J usage is TRBJ1-5, with TRBD1 matching 7 bases. The CDR3 extends over 16 amino acids. The V gene's germline CDR1 is MNHEY and CDR2 SVGAGI. After removal of 2 bases from V and 0 bases from J, the junction contained 4 bases not matched to a gene. CDR3 protein: CASSYGTAYSNQPQHF. For the CDR3, the DNA is TGTGCCAGCAGTTACGGGACAGCTTATAGCAATCAGCCCCAGCATTTT.

The chain has TRBV5-8 and TRBJ2-7; D not certain. V lost 3 bases to trimming and J lost 2 bases, with 15 bases between them. CDR1 and CDR2 from the germline V gene are SGHTS and YDEGEE. The CDR3 sequence is 15 residues long. The CDR3 protein is CASSCNSPRPYEQYF. The CDR3 DNA is TGTGCCAGCAGCTGCAACTCCCCACGGCCCTACGAGCAGTACTTC.

This sequence joins TRBV2 and TRBJ2-7; D unresolved. The V and J ends lost 0 bases and 0 bases respectively, with 9 bases between them. The CDR3 runs to 15 residues. Germline lookup yields CDR1 SNHLY and CDR2 FYNNEI. DNA for the CDR3: TGTGCCAGCAGTGAAGCGGCAGGCCCCTCCTACGAGCAGTACTTC. Its translation: CASSEAAGPSYEQYF.

The rearrangement uses TRBV25-1 and TRBJ1-1, with 8 bases aligning to TRBD1. The CDR3 is 17 amino acids. V trimming: 6 bases; J trimming: 0 bases; junction bases outside the gene matches: 12. Per germline, CDR1 MGHDK and CDR2 SYGVNS. CDR3 region: CASSTGAGGLMNTEAFF. The DNA for the CDR3 is TGTGCCAGCAGCACTGGGGCAGGGGGCCTGATGAACACTGAAGCTTTCTTT.

V gene TRBV15 combines with J gene TRBJ1-5; 8 bases are a match to TRBD1. The length of the CDR3 is 15 residues. Germline assignment: CDR1 LNHNV and CDR2 YYDKDF (reference sequence). V dropped 2 bases and J dropped 6; count of bases not matched to a gene: 6. The chain's CDR3 is CATSRQTGVGQPQHF. The CDR3 coding sequence is TGTGCCACCAGCAGACAGACAGGGGTTGGTCAGCCCCAGCATTTT.